This passage covers 16 T cell receptor beta chains from one sample sequenced in a study of cytomegalovirus exposure and HLA in healthy donors. PCR involved 60 Vbeta and 13 Jbeta primers. Profiled with immunoSEQ multiplex PCR; TCRdb holds only in-frame clones, not every one. The profile covers under 200,000 clones, with around 75% appearing a single time and roughly 8.2% taken by the ten largest. The source material was PBMCs. The receptors derive from a woman aged 35 to 49 in good health and CMV-seropositive.

With regard to this clone: One junction end disagrees with the germline gene, perhaps due to a read error. CDR3: CASRLFGRGQETQYF. The CDR3 DNA sequence: TGTGCCAGCCGCTTGTTTGGCAGGGGACAAGAGACCCAGTACTTC. V is TRBV5-8 and J is TRBJ2-5; tentatively, D is TRBD1 (6 bases). Germline V gene data show CDR1 as SGHTS and CDR2 as YDEGEE. There are 15 residues in the CDR3. Using reference TRBV5-8 and TRBJ2-5 for the parts outside the CDR3, the full variable domain is EAGVTQSPTHLIKTRGQQATLRCSPISGHTSVYWYQQALGLGLQFLLWYDEGEERNRGNFPPRFSGRQFPNYSSELNVNALELEDSALYLCASRLFGRGQETQYFGPGTRLLVL.

The CDR3 DNA reads as TGTGCCAGCAGTAGACAGGAACAAGAGACCCAGTACTTC. It encodes CASSRQEQETQYF. V and J are TRBV6-1 and TRBJ2-5; weak D call: TRBD1 (6 bases). V lost 5 bases to trimming and J lost 2 bases, with 9 bases between them. Germline CDR1 is MNHNS and CDR2 is SASEGT. The CDR3 runs 13 residues.

The rearrangement uses TRBV7-3 and TRBJ2-1, with TRBD1 matching 11 bases. Germline trimming cut 5 bases from V and 7 bases from J; bases unmatched to any gene: 7. The CDR3 loop spans 15 amino acids. Germline lookup yields CDR1 SGHTA and CDR2 FQGTGA. CDR3 loop: CASSRWTGGGNEQFF. The CDR3 DNA reads as TGTGCCAGCAGCCGATGGACAGGGGGCGGGAATGAGCAGTTCTTC.

The chain recombines TRBV18 with TRBJ1-5, with D possibly matching TRBD1 (5 bases). CDR1 and CDR2 (germline): KGHSH, LQKENI. The germline V and J ends were trimmed by 3 bases and 1 base, with 10 bases remaining between them. The CDR3 loop spans 15 amino acids. The CDR3 region has the DNA TGTGCCAGCTCACCGGGGCAGGTCAGCAATCAGCCCCAGCATTTT. Encoded protein: CASSPGQVSNQPQHF.

This chain connects TRBV15 to TRBJ2-2; 11 nucleotides line up with TRBD2. This CDR3 has 14 amino acids. CDR1 and CDR2 (germline): LNHNV, YYDKDF (reference sequence). After removal of 7 bases from V and 3 bases from J, the junction contained 1 base not matched to a gene. The chain's CDR3 is CATKGLADTGELFF. CDR3 nucleotides: TGTGCCACCAAGGGACTAGCGGACACCGGGGAGCTGTTTTTT. The full variable domain, with the rest looked up from reference TRBV15 and TRBJ2-2, is DAMVIQNPRYQVTQFGKPVTLSCSQTLNHNVMYWYQQKSSQAPKLLFHYYDKDFNNEADTPDNFQSRRPNTSFCFLDIRSPGLGDTAMYLCATKGLADTGELFFGEGSRLTVL.

Comment on this clone: Other nucleotide sequences from this sample produce the same CDR3. The CDR3 nucleotides read TGTGCCAGCGGGCAGGGTATCGCCTACGAGCAGTACTTC. Amino acid sequence: CASGQGIAYEQYF. The chain combines TRBV7-6 with TRBJ2-7; perhaps TRBD1 as D (5 bases). Germline V gives CDR1 SGHVS, CDR2 FNYEAQ. V gave up 8 bases and J gave up 2 bases, with 13 bases separating them. This CDR3 spans 13 amino acids.

The chain links TRBV5-4 to TRBJ1-6, with TRBD1 as a possible D gene (6 bases). The length of the CDR3 is 17 residues. V was clipped by 0 bases and J by 5 bases, with 15 bases between them. Germline values: CDR1 SGHNT, CDR2 YYREEE (reference sequence). For the CDR3, the DNA is TGTGCCAGCAGCTTGGAGGGGGGGGGTTCTAATAATTCACCCCTCCACTTT. This codes for CASSLEGGGSNNSPLHF.

The chain is built from TRBV6-5 and TRBJ2-7; weak D call: TRBD2 (6 bases). Trimming removed 0 bases from V and 5 bases from J, with 11 bases in between. Germline loops: CDR1 MNHEY, CDR2 SVGAGI. This CDR3 is 14 amino acids long. The CDR3 DNA reads as TGTGCCAGCAGTTACTCCCGGGAGAGCGACGAGCAGTACTTC. Its translation is CASSYSRESDEQYF.

The V gene is TRBV18, the J gene TRBJ1-1; a possible D gene is TRBD1 (6 bases). In germline, CDR1 is KGHSH, CDR2 LQKENI. There are 13 residues in the CDR3. Trimming took off 3 bases at V and 8 bases at J, with 13 bases between the two ends. The CDR3 bases are TGTGCCAGCTCACCGAACAGGGACGGCGAAGCTTTCTTT. Protein: CASSPNRDGEAFF.

The J gene is TRBJ2-2, the V gene TRBV2; D is perhaps TRBD1 (5 bases). Germline CDR1 reads SNHLY; CDR2 reads FYNNEI. This CDR3 comprises 12 residues. Trimming removed 3 bases from V and 12 bases from J, with 11 bases in between. The CDR3, as DNA: TGTGCCAGCAGTGATAGGCAGGGCAAGCTGTTTTTT. It yields the protein CASSDRQGKLFF.

The V call is TRBV27, the J call TRBJ2-7; 9 nucleotides align to TRBD1. The CDR3 runs to 14 residues. Germline-derived CDR1 and CDR2 are MNHEY and SMNVEV (reference sequence). V lost 6 bases and J lost 5; bases outside the gene matches: 8. The CDR3 loop is CASRTWDRVHEQYF. CDR3 nucleotide sequence: TGTGCCAGCAGAACCTGGGACAGGGTACACGAGCAGTACTTC.

The chain joins TRBV27 to TRBJ2-3; TRBD2 matches 8 bases. CDR3 length: 15 residues. V lost 3 bases and J lost 6; bases outside the gene matches: 8. Germline V gene sequence: CDR1 MNHEY, CDR2 SMNVEV (reference sequence). CDR3 coding DNA: TGTGCCAGCAGTTTCTGGGGACTAGTCTCGGATACGCAGTATTTT. Its translation: CASSFWGLVSDTQYF.

This clone has a single count. The rearrangement uses TRBV27 and TRBJ2-1; 9 positions agree with TRBD2. V trimming: 6 bases; J trimming: 4 bases; junction bases outside the gene matches: 10. Germline-derived CDR1 and CDR2 are MNHEY and SMNVEV (reference sequence). The CDR3 has 16 residues. The CDR3 sequence: CASRLAGVPQYNEQFF. In DNA, the CDR3 is TGTGCCAGCAGATTAGCGGGAGTCCCACAATACAATGAGCAGTTCTTC.

This sequence joins TRBV29-1 and TRBJ1-2; D remains ambiguous. Trimming took off 4 bases at V and 1 base at J, with 13 bases between the two ends. Per the germline V gene, CDR1 is SQVTM and CDR2 is ANQGSEA. The CDR3 spans 14 residues. This chain's CDR3 is CSVGGSTDNYGYTF. CDR3 DNA: TGCAGCGTTGGAGGGTCGACGGATAACTATGGCTACACCTTC. Supplemented by reference TRBV29-1 and TRBJ1-2, the full variable domain reads SAVISQKPSRDICQRGTSLTIQCQVDSQVTMMFWYRQQPGQSLTLIATANQGSEATYESGFVIDKFPISRPNLTFSTLTVSNMSPEDSSIYLCSVGGSTDNYGYTFGSGTRLTVV.

This chain connects TRBV10-2 to TRBJ2-7, with D unresolved. Germline V gene data show CDR1 as WSHSY and CDR2 as SAAADI. The CDR3 spans 15 residues. Trimming took off 7 bases at V and 0 bases at J, with 16 bases between the two ends. The CDR3 loop reads CASTPVQVGSYEQYF. The CDR3 bases are TGCGCCAGCACTCCGGTTCAGGTTGGCTCCTACGAGCAGTACTTC.

The chain links TRBV28 to TRBJ1-3, with 9 nucleotides matching TRBD1. The CDR3 totals 15 residues. The V and J ends lost 5 bases and 3 bases, in that order; junction bases with no gene match: 5. From germline, CDR1 is MDHEN and CDR2 SYDVKM. The CDR3 region has the DNA TGTGCCAGCAGTACACAGGGGGCTAGTGGAAACACCATATATTTT. Translated, it gives CASSTQGASGNTIYF.